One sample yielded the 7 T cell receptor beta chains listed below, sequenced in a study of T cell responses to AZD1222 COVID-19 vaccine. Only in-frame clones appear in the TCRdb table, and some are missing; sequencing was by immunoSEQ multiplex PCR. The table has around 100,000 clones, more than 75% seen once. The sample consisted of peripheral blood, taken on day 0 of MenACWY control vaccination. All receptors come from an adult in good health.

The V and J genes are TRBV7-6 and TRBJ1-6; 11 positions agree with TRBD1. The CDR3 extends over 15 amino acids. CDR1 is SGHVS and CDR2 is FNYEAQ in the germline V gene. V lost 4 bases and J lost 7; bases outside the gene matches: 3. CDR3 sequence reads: CASSSGQGVNSPLHF. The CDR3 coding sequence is TGTGCCAGCAGCTCGGGACAGGGGGTAAATTCACCCCTCCACTTT.

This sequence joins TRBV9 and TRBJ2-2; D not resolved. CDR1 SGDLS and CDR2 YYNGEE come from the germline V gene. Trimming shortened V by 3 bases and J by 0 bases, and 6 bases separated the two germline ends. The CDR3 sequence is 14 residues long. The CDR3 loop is CASSAAANTGELFF. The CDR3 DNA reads TGTGCCAGCAGCGCGGCAGCGAACACCGGGGAGCTGTTTTTT.

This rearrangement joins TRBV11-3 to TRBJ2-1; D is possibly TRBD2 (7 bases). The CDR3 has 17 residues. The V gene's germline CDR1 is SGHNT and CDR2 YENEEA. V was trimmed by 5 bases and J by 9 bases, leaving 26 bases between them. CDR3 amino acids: CASSLNSGAGEGGEQFF. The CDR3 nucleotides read TGTGCCAGCAGCCTAAACTCAGGGGCGGGAGAAGGTGGTGAGCAGTTCTTC.

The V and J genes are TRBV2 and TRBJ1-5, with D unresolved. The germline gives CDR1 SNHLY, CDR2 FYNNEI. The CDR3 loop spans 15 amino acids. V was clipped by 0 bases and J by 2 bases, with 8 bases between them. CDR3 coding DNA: TGTGCCAGCAGTGAAGCCGGTGGGGGCAATCAGCCCCAGCATTTT. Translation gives CASSEAGGGNQPQHF. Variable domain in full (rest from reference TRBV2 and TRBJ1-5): EPEVTQTPSHQVTQMGQEVILRCVPISNHLYFYWYRQILGQKVEFLVSFYNNEISEKSEIFDDQFSVERPDGSNFTLKIRSTKLEDSAMYFCASSEAGGGNQPQHFGDGTRLSIL.

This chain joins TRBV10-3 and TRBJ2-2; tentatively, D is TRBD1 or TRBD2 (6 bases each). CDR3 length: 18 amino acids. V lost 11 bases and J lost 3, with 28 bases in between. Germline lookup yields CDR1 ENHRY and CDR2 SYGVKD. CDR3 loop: CAVGGPSGHRDDTGELFF. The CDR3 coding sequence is TGTGCCGTAGGGGGGCCATCAGGCCACAGGGACGACACCGGGGAGCTGTTTTTT.

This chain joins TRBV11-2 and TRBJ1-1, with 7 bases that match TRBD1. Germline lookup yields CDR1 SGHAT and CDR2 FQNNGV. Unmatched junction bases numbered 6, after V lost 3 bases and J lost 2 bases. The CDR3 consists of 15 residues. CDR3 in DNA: TGTGCCAGCAGCTTGTATGGGACAGTAAACACTGAAGCTTTCTTT. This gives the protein CASSLYGTVNTEAFF.

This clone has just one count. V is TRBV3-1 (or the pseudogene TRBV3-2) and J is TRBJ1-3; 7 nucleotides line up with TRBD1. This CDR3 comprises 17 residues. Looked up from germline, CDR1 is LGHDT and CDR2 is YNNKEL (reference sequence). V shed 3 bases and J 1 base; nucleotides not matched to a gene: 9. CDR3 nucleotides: TGTGCCAGCAGCCAGATAACAGGGGCCGCATCTGGAAACACCATATATTTT. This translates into CASSQITGAASGNTIYF.